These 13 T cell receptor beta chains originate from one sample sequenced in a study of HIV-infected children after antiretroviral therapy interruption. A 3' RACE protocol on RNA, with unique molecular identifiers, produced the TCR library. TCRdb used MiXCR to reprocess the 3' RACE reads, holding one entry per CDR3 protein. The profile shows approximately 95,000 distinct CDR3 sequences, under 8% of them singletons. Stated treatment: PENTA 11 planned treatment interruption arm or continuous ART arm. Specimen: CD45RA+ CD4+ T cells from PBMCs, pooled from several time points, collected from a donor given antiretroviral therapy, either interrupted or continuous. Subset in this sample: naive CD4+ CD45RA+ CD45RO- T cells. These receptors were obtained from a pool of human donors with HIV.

This chain's CDR3 is CASSLWTPGPSSYEQYF. The DNA for the CDR3 is TGTGCCAGCAGTTTATGGACCCCCGGGCCAAGCTCCTACGAGCAGTACTTC. The V and J genes are TRBV28 and TRBJ2-7; the D is unclear. Germline CDR1 is MDHEN and CDR2 is SYDVKM. This CDR3 contains 17 residues. V lost 0 bases, J lost 0 bases, and 15 bases lay in between.

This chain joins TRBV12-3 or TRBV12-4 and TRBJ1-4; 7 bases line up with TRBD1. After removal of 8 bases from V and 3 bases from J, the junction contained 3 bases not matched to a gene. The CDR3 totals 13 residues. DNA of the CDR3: TGTGCCAGCGGGGGACAGCCTAATGAAAAACTGTTTTTT. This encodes CASGGQPNEKLFF.

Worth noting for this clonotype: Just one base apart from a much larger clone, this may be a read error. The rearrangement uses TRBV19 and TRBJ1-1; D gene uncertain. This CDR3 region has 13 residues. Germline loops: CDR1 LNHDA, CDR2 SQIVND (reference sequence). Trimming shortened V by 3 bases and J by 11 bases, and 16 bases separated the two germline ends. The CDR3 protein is CASSISGPWLAFF. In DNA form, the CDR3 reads TGTGCCAGTAGTATTAGCGGGCCATGGTTGGCTTTCTTT.

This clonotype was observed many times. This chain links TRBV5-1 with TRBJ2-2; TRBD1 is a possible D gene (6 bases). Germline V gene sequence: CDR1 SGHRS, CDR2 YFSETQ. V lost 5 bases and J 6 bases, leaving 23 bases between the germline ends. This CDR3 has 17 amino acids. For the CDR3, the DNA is TGCGCCAGCAGGCCCCCGGGACACGAGAAGGGCGCCGGGGAGCTGTTTTTT. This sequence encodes CASRPPGHEKGAGELFF.

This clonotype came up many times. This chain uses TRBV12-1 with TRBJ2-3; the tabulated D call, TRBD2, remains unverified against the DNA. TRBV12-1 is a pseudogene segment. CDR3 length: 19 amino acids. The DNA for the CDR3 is TGTGCCAGCAGCCGCGGGACTAGCGCCATACCTTCTTCCACAGATACGCAGTATTTT. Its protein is CASSRGTSAIPSSTDTQYF.

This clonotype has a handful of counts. Written as DNA, the CDR3 is TGTGCCAGCAGTCTGACTAGCCTTGCGAACACCGGGGAGCTGTTTTTT. This translates into CASSLTSLANTGELFF. The genes are TRBV7-8 and TRBJ2-2; 7 nucleotides match TRBD2. This CDR3 spans 16 amino acids. The ends lost 6 bases at V and 0 bases at J; junction bases unmatched: 7. Germline V lookup: CDR1 SGHVS, CDR2 FQNEAQ.

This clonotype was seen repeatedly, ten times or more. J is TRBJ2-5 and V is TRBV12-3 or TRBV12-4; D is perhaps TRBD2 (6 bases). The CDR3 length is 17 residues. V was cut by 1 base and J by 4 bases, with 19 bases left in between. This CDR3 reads CASSLDPTFGGGETQYF. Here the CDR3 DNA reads TGTGCCAGCAGTTTAGACCCAACCTTCGGGGGTGGAGAGACCCAGTACTTC.

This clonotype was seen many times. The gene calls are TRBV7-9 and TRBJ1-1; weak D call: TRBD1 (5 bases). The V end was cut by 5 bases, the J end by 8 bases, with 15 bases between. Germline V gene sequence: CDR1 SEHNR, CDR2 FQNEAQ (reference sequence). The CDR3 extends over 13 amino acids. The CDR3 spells CASSVDPGLEAFF. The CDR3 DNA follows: TGTGCCAGCAGCGTAGATCCGGGGCTAGAAGCTTTCTTT.

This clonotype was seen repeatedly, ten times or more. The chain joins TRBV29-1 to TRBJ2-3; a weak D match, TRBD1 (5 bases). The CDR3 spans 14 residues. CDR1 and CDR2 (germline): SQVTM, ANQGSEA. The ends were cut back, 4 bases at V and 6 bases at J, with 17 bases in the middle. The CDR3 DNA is TGCAGCGTTGGGACAAACTTAATTACCGATACGCAGTATTTT. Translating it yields CSVGTNLITDTQYF.

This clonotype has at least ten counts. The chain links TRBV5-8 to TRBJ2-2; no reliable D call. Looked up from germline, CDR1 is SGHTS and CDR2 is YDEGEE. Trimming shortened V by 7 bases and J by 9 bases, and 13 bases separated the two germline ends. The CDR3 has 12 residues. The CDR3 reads CASGTTQRELFF. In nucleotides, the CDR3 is TGTGCCAGCGGAACCACCCAGAGGGAGCTGTTTTTT.

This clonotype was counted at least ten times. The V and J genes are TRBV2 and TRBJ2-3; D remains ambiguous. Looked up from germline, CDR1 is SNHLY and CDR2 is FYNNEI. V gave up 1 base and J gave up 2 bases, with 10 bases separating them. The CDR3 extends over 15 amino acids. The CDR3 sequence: CASSEGSLITDTQYF. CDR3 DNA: TGTGCCAGCAGTGAAGGCAGCCTTATCACAGATACGCAGTATTTT.

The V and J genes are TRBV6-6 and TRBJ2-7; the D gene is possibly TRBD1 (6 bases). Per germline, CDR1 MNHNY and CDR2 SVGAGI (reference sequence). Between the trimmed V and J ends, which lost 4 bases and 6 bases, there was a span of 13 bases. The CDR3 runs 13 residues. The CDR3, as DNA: TGTGCCAGCAGTTTGTCCTCACAGGGCGAGCAGTACTTC. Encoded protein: CASSLSSQGEQYF.

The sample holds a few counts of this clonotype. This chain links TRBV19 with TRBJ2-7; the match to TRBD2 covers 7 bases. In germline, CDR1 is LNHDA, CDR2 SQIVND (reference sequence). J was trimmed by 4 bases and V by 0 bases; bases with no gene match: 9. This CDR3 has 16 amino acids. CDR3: CASSIEGRGSGYEQYF. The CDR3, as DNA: TGTGCCAGTAGTATAGAGGGACGGGGTAGCGGGTACGAGCAGTACTTC.